A selection of T cell receptor beta chains follows, all from one sample in a study of identical twins' blood T cells. TCRdb recomputed calls from the 5' RACE reads with MiXCR, one row per CDR3 protein. This table has roughly 340,000 distinct CDR3 sequences, more than 25% appearing once. Sequenced material: PBMCs. The receptors stem from a woman aged 18 to 49 in good health. The CDR3 runs from the conserved cysteine through the conserved F or W. Each record gives: V gene, J gene, CDR3 protein.

TRBV20-1	TRBJ1-3	CSVGGFGDAIYF
TRBV29-1	TRBJ2-3	CSVIVAGVSDTQYF
TRBV9	TRBJ2-1	CASSVAGGEASLQFF
TRBV11-2	TRBJ1-2	CASSLAGFYGYTF
TRBV5-6	TRBJ1-3	CASSTGRRGNTIYF
TRBV20-1	TRBJ2-1	CSARDELEGYNEQFF
TRBV7-2	TRBJ1-4	CASRTGSTEKLFF
TRBV27	TRBJ2-7	CASSLRRSSYEQYF
TRBV19	TRBJ1-2	CASSIRQGDGYTF
TRBV19	TRBJ1-4	CASTDRVVEKLFF
TRBV7-6	TRBJ1-1	CASSLRAVDNTEAFF
TRBV20-1	TRBJ1-4	CSAHSLTNEKLFF
TRBV29-1	TRBJ1-1	CSVSRRPEAFF
TRBV18	TRBJ1-1	CASSGQVGLNTEAFF
TRBV7-9	TRBJ2-7	CASSLEESAYEQYF
TRBV7-2	TRBJ2-3	CASSLRTSGFTDTQYF
TRBV2	TRBJ1-1	CASSEEVEAFF
TRBV2	TRBJ1-6	CASSEAGDGSPLHF
TRBV20-1	TRBJ2-7	CGARESRVTYEQYF
TRBV7-9	TRBJ2-2	CASSLQATGELFF
TRBV20-1	TRBJ1-1	CSARAYRVGTEAFF
TRBV23-1	TRBJ1-5	CASIVNRESNQPQHF
TRBV6-5	TRBJ1-1	CASGLGAAFF
TRBV25-1	TRBJ2-1	CASRRRLPYNEQLF
TRBV11-2	TRBJ1-5	CASSLDIQAGQPQHF
TRBV11-2	TRBJ2-5	CASSSIETQYF
TRBV5-5	TRBJ1-2	CASSPDVSNYGYTF
TRBV27	TRBJ2-2	CASSLFGNTGELFF
TRBV4-3	TRBJ2-3	CASSLRQGSDTQYF
TRBV11-3	TRBJ1-6	CASSFGYSPLHF
TRBV2	TRBJ1-6	CASSALGAPLHF
TRBV2	TRBJ2-2	CASSDGSGELFF
TRBV7-2	TRBJ1-5	CASSPLHQPQHF
TRBV20-1	TRBJ2-3	CSARDRNTQYF
TRBV20-1	TRBJ1-1	CSAKDSGDTEAFF
TRBV15	TRBJ1-6	CATSREPGRRNSPLHF
TRBV29-1	TRBJ2-7	CSVRAIGPYEQYF
TRBV7-9	TRBJ1-1	CASSLVVAGEAFF
TRBV19	TRBJ1-5	CASSPDRASPQHF
TRBV11-2	TRBJ2-1	CASSLDGSSGMNNERFF
TRBV4-3	TRBJ2-3	CASSQDPIPTGGHTDTQYF
TRBV20-1	TRBJ2-3	CSARVPGPWDTQYF
TRBV6-2/TRBV6-3	TRBJ1-6	CASSYSPGGQGNSPLHF
TRBV7-9	TRBJ1-4	CASSRRLGHPSTNEKLFF
TRBV4-2	TRBJ1-3	CASSQATGTHSGNTIYF
TRBV7-7	TRBJ2-2	CASRRGLAGTNTGELFF
TRBV7-9	TRBJ2-2	CASSFTGGVITGELFF
TRBV30	TRBJ2-1	CAWSVSGNEQFF
TRBV12-3/TRBV12-4	TRBJ2-6	CASSFWAANSGANVLTF
TRBV6-5	TRBJ1-2	CASSWTLGTGGYTF
TRBV5-6	TRBJ1-5	CASSVGTSSPQHF
TRBV11-2	TRBJ2-7	CASSTRTDEQYF
TRBV29-1	TRBJ2-7	CSVVPGSSYEQYF
TRBV19	TRBJ1-5	CASSLTGIGQPQHF